Listed below are T cell receptor beta chains from one sample, sequenced in a study of neurological immune-mediated disorders. TCRdb re-analysed the 5' RACE reads in MiXCR, keeping a single row per CDR3 protein. The sample has tens of thousands of distinct CDR3 sequences; around a tenth are singletons. Sequencing was performed on PBMCs. These receptor sequences come from a woman in her twenties or thirties with HTLV-1-associated myelopathy (HAM/TSP). Both conserved end residues are part of each CDR3. The D gene is left open where the match is weak. Expanded clones get a size class; other rows say once, few or many, or leave the size out.

v_call	j_call	clone_size	d_call	cdr3_nt	cdr3_aa
TRBV5-1	TRBJ2-7	many	NA	TGCGCCAGCAGCTTGGCCGGATCTTCCCCCTACGAGCAGTACTTC	CASSLAGSSPYEQYF
TRBV24-1	TRBJ1-4	many	NA	TGTGCCACCAGTGACCCTGGTCGCGACTTGGGGGAAAAACTGTTTTTT	CATSDPGRDLGEKLFF
TRBV6-6	TRBJ2-7	many	TRBD1	TGTGCCAGCAGTTACCCCTCGGCAGGGGGTCCCTACGAGCAGTACTTC	CASSYPSAGGPYEQYF
TRBV20-1	TRBJ2-1	many	NA	TGCAGTGCTCTGGTTGAACAGTTTCCCCTCAATGAGCAGTTCTTC	CSALVEQFPLNEQFF
TRBV20-1	TRBJ1-1	once	NA	TGCAGTGCTAGAGACCCTGGTGGGGGGGGCCTTTGGATCGGTTTCACTGAAGCTTTCTTT	CSARDPGGGGLWIGFTEAFF
TRBV20-1	TRBJ1-4	many	NA	TGCAGTGCTAGAGATCCGTTGAAGAGGGAAAAACTGTTTTTT	CSARDPLKREKLFF
TRBV6-5	TRBJ1-6	many	NA	TGTGCCAGCACCAGGGACTCCTCCTCAAGCTCCTATAATTCACCCCTCCACTTT	CASTRDSSSSSYNSPLHF
TRBV7-2	TRBJ1-1	many	NA	TGTGCCAGCAGTCTACAAGAGAACACTGAAGCTTTCTTT	CASSLQENTEAFF
TRBV20-1	TRBJ1-2	many	TRBD1	TGCAGTGCTAGAGAACCCGGGACAGGGGGCTTGGGCTACACCTTC	CSAREPGTGGLGYTF
TRBV5-1	TRBJ2-1	many	TRBD1	TGCGCCAGCAGCTTGACAGGGGTCAGGAATGATGAGCAGTTCTTC	CASSLTGVRNDEQFF
TRBV5-1	TRBJ2-3	many	TRBD1	TGCGCCAGCAGGCGTACGGGACAGAGAAACACAGATACGCAGTATTTT	CASRRTGQRNTDTQYF
TRBV25-1	TRBJ1-5	many	TRBD1	TGTGCCAGCAGTGCCGGGACAGGGGGCAATCAGCCCCAGCATTTT	CASSAGTGGNQPQHF
TRBV4-2	TRBJ2-7	many	NA	TGTGCCAGCAGCCAACAATCGACAGGCTCCTACGAGCAGTACTTC	CASSQQSTGSYEQYF
TRBV20-1	TRBJ2-3	many	NA	TGCAGTGCTAGGAACCTAGCCTTCATCACGGATACGCAGTATTTT	CSARNLAFITDTQYF
TRBV6-1	TRBJ2-2	many	TRBD1	TGTGCCAGCAGCGGGGACAGGCCCGGGGAGCTGTTTTTT	CASSGDRPGELFF
TRBV20-1	TRBJ2-1	many	TRBD2	TGCAGTGCTAGAGCTAGGACTAGCGGGGGGGCTAGGCAGTTCTTC	CSARARTSGGARQFF
TRBV5-1	TRBJ2-3	NA	NA	TGCGCCAGCAGCTGGGGGACCGATTGGTCAAATACACAGTATTTT	CASSWGTDWSNTQYF
TRBV20-1	TRBJ2-2	many	NA	TGCAGTGCTAGGCCGAGACCGGGCAGCGGGGAGCTGTTTTTT	CSARPRPGSGELFF
TRBV7-9	TRBJ1-1	once	TRBD1	TGTGCCAGTAGCGAAGACAGGGTTGAAGATTTCTTT	CASSEDRVEDFF
TRBV29-1	TRBJ2-1	many	NA	TGCAGCGGCGGGGCCCGCAATGAGCAGTTCTTC	CSGGARNEQFF
TRBV7-6	TRBJ1-4	many	NA	TGTGCCAGCAGCCCCGGGACCGCGCTCGGAGAAAAACTGTTTTTT	CASSPGTALGEKLFF
TRBV5-1	TRBJ2-1	many	TRBD2	TGCGCCAGCAGCTTGGGGCGGGGGAAAATTTACAATGAGCAGTTCTTC	CASSLGRGKIYNEQFF
TRBV7-9	TRBJ2-4	many	NA	TGTGCCAGCGGCCCCCCTGGGGACATTCAGTACTTC	CASGPPGDIQYF
TRBV5-1	TRBJ1-1	many	NA	TGCGCCAGCAGCCAACAGGAGAAGAACACTGAAGCTTTCTTT	CASSQQEKNTEAFF
TRBV6-5	TRBJ1-6	many	NA	TGTGCCAGCAGCTCCCGCGGGGGAACTATGGGAAGTTCACCCCTCCACTTT	CASSSRGGTMGSSPLHF
TRBV3-1	TRBJ1-6	many	NA	TGTGCCAGCAGCCCTAGGAGGGCGGAAAATTCACCCCTCCACTTT	CASSPRRAENSPLHF
TRBV3-1	TRBJ2-3	many	TRBD2	TGTGCCAGCAGCCAAGGGGGGACTAGCGGAACCACAGATACGCAGTATTTT	CASSQGGTSGTTDTQYF
TRBV30	TRBJ1-5	few	TRBD1	TGTGCCTTTAAACTAGGGGGCGCGAGCAATCAGCCCCAGCATTTT	CAFKLGGASNQPQHF
TRBV24-1	TRBJ1-2	many	TRBD1	TGTGCCACCAGTGACGGCCGGGACAGGGATCTCGGTGGCTACACCTTC	CATSDGRDRDLGGYTF
TRBV12-3/TRBV12-4	TRBJ1-1	NA	TRBD1	TGTGCCAGCAGTTTCGGTCCCACCGCCGGGACAGATAACACTGAAGCTTTCTTT	CASSFGPTAGTDNTEAFF
TRBV20-1	TRBJ2-2	many	NA	TGCAGTGCTAGAGAACTTACTAGTGCGAACACCGGGGAGCTGTTTTTT	CSARELTSANTGELFF
TRBV20-1	TRBJ2-7	many	TRBD1	TGCAGTGGGCGGGACAGGAGCTCCTACGAGCAGTACTTC	CSGRDRSSYEQYF
TRBV12-3/TRBV12-4	TRBJ2-6	many	NA	TGTGCCAGCAGTTTACGGGACCCTGGGGCCAACGTCCTGACTTTC	CASSLRDPGANVLTF
TRBV30	TRBJ1-1	many	NA	TGTGCCTGGAGTGAGTCCTTGAACACTGAAGCTTTCTTT	CAWSESLNTEAFF
TRBV20-1	TRBJ1-1	many	TRBD1	TGCAGTGCTAGAGAGACAGGGGGAAACACTGAAGCTTTCTTT	CSARETGGNTEAFF
TRBV10-3	TRBJ1-4	many	NA	TGTGCCATCAGTGAGTCGTCTGCAGGGAGGAATGAAAAACTGTTTTTT	CAISESSAGRNEKLFF
TRBV7-6	TRBJ2-3	many	TRBD2	TGTGCCAGCAGCTTCACTAGCGGGGGGATTACTAGCACAGATACGCAGTATTTT	CASSFTSGGITSTDTQYF
TRBV5-1	TRBJ2-2	many	NA	TGCGCCAGCAGCTCCGGCCTACTAGTGGCAAACACCGGGGAGCTGTTTTTT	CASSSGLLVANTGELFF
TRBV20-1	TRBJ2-3	many	TRBD2	TGCAGTGCTGAGGGACTACCAGATACGCAGTATTTT	CSAEGLPDTQYF
TRBV20-1	TRBJ2-5	many	NA	TGCAGTGCTAGAGATCTGTATCGCAGGGGGGTTTTGGAGACCCAGTACTTC	CSARDLYRRGVLETQYF
TRBV7-8	TRBJ2-7	many	TRBD1	TGTGCCAGCAGCTGGGACAGCGATCTGATCGAGCAGTACTTC	CASSWDSDLIEQYF
TRBV5-5	TRBJ2-2	NA	NA	TGTGCCAGCAGCTTGGGGGTCACCGGGAAGCTGTTTTTT	CASSLGVTGKLFF
TRBV20-1	TRBJ2-3	many	TRBD2	TGCAGTTCTCAATCCGTTAGCGGGGGCGTAAATACGCAGTATTTT	CSSQSVSGGVNTQYF
TRBV5-1	TRBJ1-1	many	NA	TGCGCCAGCAGCTTGCAATTGAACACTGAAGCTTTCTTT	CASSLQLNTEAFF
TRBV20-1	TRBJ1-1	many	NA	TGCAGTGTTTCCCAAATTACTGAAGCTTTCTTT	CSVSQITEAFF
TRBV29-1	TRBJ2-1	many	NA	TGCAGCGTTGCGTCTGGGTCCTTGGGCAATGAGCAGTTCTTC	CSVASGSLGNEQFF
TRBV29-1	TRBJ1-1	many	NA	TGCAGCGCCAAGATGGACCTAAACACTGAAGCTTTCTTT	CSAKMDLNTEAFF
TRBV20-1	TRBJ2-3	many	NA	TGCAGTGCTAGAGATCCTGCCTCTGACCCACACACAGATACGCAGTATTTT	CSARDPASDPHTDTQYF
TRBV5-1	TRBJ2-2	many	NA	TGCGCCAGCAGCTTGCCGGGCGGGAACACCGGGGAGCTGTTTTTT	CASSLPGGNTGELFF
TRBV11-2	TRBJ2-6	many	NA	TGTGCCAGCAGCTTAGAGGTGTTTCAGGGGTTTGGCGGGGCCAACGTCCTGACTTTC	CASSLEVFQGFGGANVLTF
TRBV7-2	TRBJ1-1	many	NA	TGTGCCAGCAGCAGGGAGAACACTGAAGCTTTCTTT	CASSRENTEAFF
TRBV20-1	TRBJ2-2	many	TRBD2	TGCAGTGCTAGAACACCCCCGGGGACTAGTGGTTCCGGGGAGCTGTTTTTT	CSARTPPGTSGSGELFF
TRBV7-3	TRBJ2-7	NA	NA	TGTGCCAGCAGCCTGCAGGGGCCCTCCTACGAGCTGTACTTC	CASSLQGPSYELYF
TRBV20-1	TRBJ2-5	many	NA	TGCAGTGCCCAGGCGGGGTTGGTTCAAGAGACCCAGTACTTC	CSAQAGLVQETQYF
TRBV5-1	TRBJ2-2	many	TRBD2	TGCGCCAGCTGCCCGGGGACTAGAACCGGGGAGCTGTTTTTT	CASCPGTRTGELFF
TRBV20-1	TRBJ2-1	medium-sized	TRBD2	TGCAGTGCTTCTACTAGCGGGGGGATCAATGAGCAGTTCTTC	CSASTSGGINEQFF
TRBV5-1	TRBJ2-1	many	NA	TGCGCCAGCAGCTTTACTGAGGGGGGGATGAATGAGCAGTTCTTC	CASSFTEGGMNEQFF